Sequencing of this T cell receptor beta chain was carried out in a study of T cell repertoires in cytomegalovirus infection. The CDR3 sequence is 13 residues long. Germline lookup yields CDR1 SGHVS and CDR2 FNYEAQ. On this clonotype itself: Its target is not known. At one end the junction does not follow the germline gene, possibly because of a read error.

Study results and limitations: Ex vivo responses were dominated by HLA-C-restricted CMV-specific TCR beta clonotypes.

TCRdb used MiXCR to reprocess the reads, holding one entry per CDR3 protein. The table lists around 750,000 distinct CDR3 sequences, roughly 33% of them singletons. The sequence was obtained from a human donor in good health (CMV status not recorded). Some clones in this sample may be carry-over from other donors' samples. J is TRBJ1-5 and V is TRBV7-6, with D uncertain. The input for sequencing was cultured CD8+ T cells from PBMCs, taken from culture after CMV antigen stimulation. In nucleotides, the CDR3 is TGTGCCAGCAGCTTGCTTATGGATCAGTCCCAGCATTTT. Translation gives CASSLLMDQSQHF.